This TCR beta chain emerged from a study of shared clonotypes between healthy human individuals. Study-wide background: Researchers assigned three CD4 naive, three CD4 memory, two CD8 naive and one CD8 memory plate to each donor.

Several immunoSEQ plates held equal portions of the genomic DNA taken from each subset. Measured with immunoSEQ multiplex PCR; TCRdb has only the in-frame clones, and not every one. The sample yields around 320,000 clones, 87% seen once. This clone appeared once. V lost 4 bases and J 6 bases, leaving 9 bases between the germline ends. The CDR3 sequence is 13 residues long. CDR1 is SEHNR, CDR2 FQNEAQ, per germline (reference sequence). The TCR was taken from a man between 18 and 35 years old in good health. The V call is TRBV7-9, the J call TRBJ2-2; weak D call: TRBD2 (6 bases). Sequencing used memory CD8+ T cells sorted from blood. The subset denotes: CD45RO+ cells pooled with CCR7-negative TemRA cells. The CDR3 region has the DNA TGTGCCAGCAGCTCGAGGGAGGCCGGGGAGCTGTTTTTT. It yields the protein CASSSREAGELFF. The variable domain in full, with the rest retrieved from reference TRBV7-9 and TRBJ2-2, is DTGVSQNPRHKITKRGQNVTFRCDPISEHNRLYWYRQTLGQGPEFLTYFQNEAQLEKSRLLSDRFSAERPKGSFSTLEIQRTEQGDSAMYLCASSSREAGELFFGEGSRLTVL.